The 17 T cell receptor beta chains below come from one sample, sequenced in a study of blood T cell repertoires in COVID-19. The method was immunoSEQ multiplex PCR; TCRdb's version includes in-frame clones alone and lacks a portion of them. This table has roughly 250,000 clones, over 75% appearing once. Sequencing was done on a sample of peripheral blood. These receptors originate from a woman aged 40 to 55 who had recovered from COVID-19.

The chain has TRBV30 and TRBJ1-5; D possibly corresponds to TRBD1 (6 bases). V dropped 2 bases and J dropped 2 bases, with 10 bases sitting between them. Germline loops: CDR1 GTSNPN, CDR2 SVGIG (reference sequence). The CDR3 sequence is 14 residues long. DNA of the CDR3: TGTGCCTGGAGTATGGGGGCCGGCAATCAGCCCCAGCATTTT. Translation gives CAWSMGAGNQPQHF.

CDR3 region: CASSPLDRGLYGYTF. The CDR3 nucleotides are TGTGCCAGCTCACCTTTGGACAGGGGGCTTTATGGCTACACCTTC. The chain carries TRBV18 and TRBJ1-2; TRBD1 matches 11 bases. The germline V gene encodes CDR1 KGHSH and CDR2 LQKENI. Unmatched junction bases numbered 5, after V lost 3 bases and J lost 5 bases. The length of the CDR3 is 15 residues.

The chain joins TRBV6-1 to TRBJ1-1; no firm D call. V was trimmed by 1 base and J by 3 bases, leaving 18 bases between them. From germline, CDR1 is MNHNS and CDR2 SASEGT. This CDR3 is built from 17 residues. The CDR3 bases are TGTGCCAGCAGTGAAGTTAGAGGCGTGACGGTGCACACTGAAGCTTTCTTT. It specifies CASSEVRGVTVHTEAFF.

The chain joins TRBV11-3 to TRBJ2-5; a weak D match, TRBD2 (6 bases). Trimming took 2 bases from V and 1 from J, leaving 14 bases between them. There are 16 residues in the CDR3. Germline assignment: CDR1 SGHNT and CDR2 YENEEA. The CDR3 DNA reads as TGTGCCAGCAGCTTACGGGGGTCCGGGATCCAAGAGACCCAGTACTTC. Amino acids: CASSLRGSGIQETQYF.

This clone was seen just once. The chain employs TRBV7-6 and TRBJ2-3, with 13 positions matching TRBD2. V was pared by 0 bases and J by 5 bases, with 5 bases of the junction left unmatched. The CDR3 is 17 amino acids. CDR1 and CDR2 from the germline V gene are SGHVS and FNYEAQ. The CDR3 DNA sequence: TGTGCCAGCAGCTTAGCCCGACTAGCGGGGGGTGTAGATACGCAGTATTTT. This sequence encodes CASSLARLAGGVDTQYF.

The genes are TRBV2 and TRBJ2-7, with D tentatively TRBD2 (6 bases). This CDR3 region has 15 residues. The germline V gene encodes CDR1 SNHLY and CDR2 FYNNEI. V was shortened by 2 bases and J by 3 bases, with 14 bases between the two germline ends. The CDR3 is CASSEYGGSSYEQYF. The CDR3 bases are TGTGCCAGCAGTGAATACGGGGGATCAAGCTACGAGCAGTACTTC.

The chain links TRBV7-2 to TRBJ2-5, with 10 positions matching TRBD2. The CDR3 length is 17 residues. V lost 1 base to trimming and J lost 4 bases; unmatched junction nucleotides: 9. Germline V gives CDR1 SGHTA, CDR2 FQGNSA. The CDR3 reads CASSLVSGGSRGETQYF. The CDR3 coding sequence is TGTGCCAGCAGCTTAGTTAGCGGGGGGTCCAGGGGAGAGACCCAGTACTTC.

This chain links TRBV7-6 with TRBJ1-3; TRBD1 matches 8 bases. The germline CDR1 and CDR2 sequences are SGHVS and FNYEAQ. The CDR3 extends over 17 amino acids. V lost 4 bases to trimming and J lost 2 bases; unmatched junction nucleotides: 10. DNA for the CDR3: TGTGCCAGCAGCTCAACCCGACAGGGGAAGGCTGGAAACACCATATATTTT. Protein product: CASSSTRQGKAGNTIYF.

In its sample, this clone was seen a few times. The chain is built from TRBV2 and TRBJ2-2; D possibly corresponds to TRBD1 (6 bases). Between the trimmed V and J ends, which lost 9 bases and 6 bases, there was a span of 17 bases. CDR1 is SNHLY, CDR2 FYNNEI, per germline. The CDR3 is 14 residues long. The CDR3 sequence: CASVRDTRPGELFF. CDR3 DNA sequence: TGTGCCAGTGTCCGGGACACTAGGCCCGGGGAGCTGTTTTTT.

The chain couples TRBV5-6 to TRBJ2-2; 10 bases map to TRBD2. The V segment lost 2 bases and the J segment 4 bases; nucleotides outside the gene matches: 8. Germline loops: CDR1 SGHDT, CDR2 YYEEEE. The CDR3 runs to 17 residues. CDR3 in amino acids: CASSLERLAGGTGELFF. CDR3 nucleotides: TGTGCCAGCAGCTTAGAGAGACTAGCGGGCGGCACCGGGGAGCTGTTTTTT.

V is TRBV29-1 and J is TRBJ2-7, with 12 positions matching TRBD2. The J segment lost 7 bases and the V segment lost 7 bases, leaving 8 bases of the junction unmatched. This CDR3 region has 13 residues. Germline lookup yields CDR1 SQVTM and CDR2 ANQGSEA. The CDR3 protein is CSARLAGDYEQYF. Here the CDR3 DNA reads TGCAGCGCCAGACTAGCGGGAGATTATGAGCAGTACTTC.

The V call is TRBV3-1 (or the pseudogene TRBV3-2), the J call TRBJ1-2; no clear D. The V end was cut by 0 bases, the J end by 5 bases, with 10 bases between. The germline V gene has CDR1 LGHDT and CDR2 YNNKEL (reference sequence). This CDR3 has 14 amino acids. CDR3 loop: CASSQDPRNYGYTF. In DNA form, the CDR3 reads TGTGCCAGCAGCCAAGACCCGAGAAATTATGGCTACACCTTC.

This chain links TRBV9 with TRBJ2-5; 8 nucleotides align to TRBD2. J lost 2 bases, V lost 4 bases, and 4 bases had no gene match. The CDR3 sequence is 14 residues long. Germline assignment: CDR1 SGDLS and CDR2 YYNGEE. CDR3 nucleotides: TGTGCCAGCAGCCCGGGGGGGTATCAAGAGACCCAGTACTTC. Its protein product is CASSPGGYQETQYF.

The chain couples TRBV6-2 or TRBV6-3 to TRBJ2-1; TRBD2 aligns across 11 bases. V was pared by 5 bases and J by 7 bases, with 7 bases of the junction left unmatched. From germline, CDR1 is MNHEY and CDR2 SVGEGT. This CDR3 contains 15 residues. CDR3 amino acids: CASSRGTSGANEQFF. The DNA of the CDR3 is TGTGCCAGCAGTCGCGGGACTAGCGGAGCGAATGAGCAGTTCTTC.

The chain links TRBV7-8 to TRBJ2-1; TRBD2 matches at 12 bases. In germline, CDR1 is SGHVS, CDR2 FQNEAQ. This CDR3 region has 15 residues. The V gene end was trimmed by 1 base and the J gene end by 9 bases; junction bases not matched to a gene: 4. The CDR3 loop reads CASSLELAGGSEQFF. As DNA, the CDR3 is TGTGCCAGCAGCTTAGAACTAGCGGGGGGTAGTGAGCAGTTCTTC. Complete variable domain (other parts from reference TRBV7-8 and TRBJ2-1): GAGVSQSPRYKVAKRGQDVALRCDPISGHVSLFWYQQALGQGPEFLTYFQNEAQLDKSGLPSDRFFAERPEGSVSTLKIQRTQQEDSAVYLCASSLELAGGSEQFFGPGTRLTVL.

The chain carries TRBV19 and TRBJ2-7; TRBD2 aligns across 13 bases. The CDR3 runs 16 residues. V shed 3 bases and J 6 bases; nucleotides not matched to a gene: 8. Germline CDR1 and CDR2: LNHDA and SQIVND (reference sequence). CDR3 amino acids: CASSIRGTSGIGEQYF. The CDR3 DNA reads TGTGCCAGTAGTATCCGGGGGACTAGCGGGATTGGCGAGCAGTACTTC. Looking up the rest from reference TRBV19 and TRBJ2-7 gives the full variable domain: DGGITQSPKYLFRKEGQNVTLSCEQNLNHDAMYWYRQDPGQGLRLIYYSQIVNDFQKGDIAEGYSVSREKKESFPLTVTSAQKNPTAFYLCASSIRGTSGIGEQYFGPGTRLTVT.

This clone is a singleton in its sample. This chain connects TRBV29-1 to TRBJ2-3; tentative D call: TRBD1 (5 bases). The length of the CDR3 is 16 residues. The V gene lost 6 bases and the J gene lost 2 bases, with 21 bases spanning the gap. Germline V gives CDR1 SQVTM, CDR2 ANQGSEA. DNA for the CDR3: TGCAGCGTCGGAAGAGGTATACAGGACAACACAGATACGCAGTATTTT. This encodes CSVGRGIQDNTDTQYF.